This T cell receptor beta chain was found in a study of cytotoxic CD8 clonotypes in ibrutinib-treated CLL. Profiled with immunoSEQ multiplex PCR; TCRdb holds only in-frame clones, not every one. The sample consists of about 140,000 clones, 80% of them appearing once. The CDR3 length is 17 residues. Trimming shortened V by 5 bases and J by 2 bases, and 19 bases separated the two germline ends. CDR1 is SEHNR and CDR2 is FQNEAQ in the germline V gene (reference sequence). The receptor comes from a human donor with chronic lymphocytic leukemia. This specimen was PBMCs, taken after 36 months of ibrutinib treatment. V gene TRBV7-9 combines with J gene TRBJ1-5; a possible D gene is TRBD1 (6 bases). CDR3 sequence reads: CASSAARGSRGNQPQHF. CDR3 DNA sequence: TGTGCCAGCAGCGCCGCCAGGGGTTCTCGGGGCAATCAGCCCCAGCATTTT.